This section outlines one T cell receptor beta chain sequence together with its context. Trimming shortened V by 6 bases and J by 0 bases, and 13 bases separated the two germline ends. This CDR3 has 15 amino acids. The library targeted TCRbeta and was prepared with unique molecular identifiers. One entry per CDR3 protein, called by TCRdb with MiXCR from the PCR reads. This table holds around 680,000 distinct CDR3 sequences, approximately 17% found once. The record originates from a study of T-cell reconstitution after alpha-beta-depleted transplantation in children. This chain links TRBV12-3 or TRBV12-4 with TRBJ2-3, with D hard to call. The clonotype was recovered from a human donor who donated a stem cell graft to a child with acute myeloid leukemia. Material: PBMCs from the stem cell graft donor, obtained from the stem cell graft. Here the CDR3 reads CASSTPGRSTDTQYF. In DNA form, the CDR3 reads TGTGCCAGCAGCACTCCAGGTAGAAGCACAGATACGCAGTATTTT.